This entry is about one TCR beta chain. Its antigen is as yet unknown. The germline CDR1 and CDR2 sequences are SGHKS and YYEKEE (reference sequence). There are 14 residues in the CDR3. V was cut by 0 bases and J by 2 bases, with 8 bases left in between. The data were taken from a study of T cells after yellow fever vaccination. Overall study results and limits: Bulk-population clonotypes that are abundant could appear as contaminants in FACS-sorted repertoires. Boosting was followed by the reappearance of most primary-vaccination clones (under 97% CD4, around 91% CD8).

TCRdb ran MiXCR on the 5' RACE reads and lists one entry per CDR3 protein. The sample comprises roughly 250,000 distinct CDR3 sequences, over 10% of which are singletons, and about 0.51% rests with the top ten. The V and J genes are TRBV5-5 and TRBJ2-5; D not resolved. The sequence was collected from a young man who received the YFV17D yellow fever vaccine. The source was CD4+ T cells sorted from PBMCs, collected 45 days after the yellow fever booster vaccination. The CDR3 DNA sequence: TGTGCCAGCAGCTTGGGTGGCAGACAAGAGACCCAGTACTTC. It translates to CASSLGGRQETQYF.